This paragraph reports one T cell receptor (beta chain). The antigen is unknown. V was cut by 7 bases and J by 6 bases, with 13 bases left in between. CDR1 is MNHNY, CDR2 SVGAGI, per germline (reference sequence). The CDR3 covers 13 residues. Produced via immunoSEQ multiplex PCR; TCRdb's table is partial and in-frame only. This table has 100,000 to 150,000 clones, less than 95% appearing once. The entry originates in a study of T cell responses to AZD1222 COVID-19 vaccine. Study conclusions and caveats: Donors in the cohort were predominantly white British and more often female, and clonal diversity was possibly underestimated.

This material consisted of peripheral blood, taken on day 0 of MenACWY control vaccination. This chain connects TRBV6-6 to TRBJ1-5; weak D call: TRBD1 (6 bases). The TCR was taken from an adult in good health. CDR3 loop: CASTSTGSQPQHF. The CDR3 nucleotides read TGTGCCAGCACCTCGACAGGTAGTCAGCCCCAGCATTTT.